The clone carrying this T cell receptor (beta chain) was observed a few times. Its target is not known. 5'RACE with constant-segment primers built TCRalpha and TCRbeta cDNA libraries with UMIs. TCRdb itself ran the 5' RACE reads through MiXCR, one entry per CDR3 protein. The sample has fewer than 350,000 distinct CDR3 sequences; 14% are singletons. The CDR3 length is 11 residues. Between the trimmed V and J ends, which lost 3 bases and 9 bases, there was a span of 6 bases. From germline, CDR1 is MNHEY and CDR2 SMNVEV (reference sequence). These data originate in a study of T-cell memory formation after mild COVID-19. Findings and caveats of the study: A second wave expanding day 15 to 37 was CD4+-biased; contracting clones were balanced. Mainly CM and EM harbored the contracting CD4+ clones; mainly EMRA harbored the CD8+ ones.

Sequencing input: PBMCs or a T cell subset sorted from them (not recorded which). The receptor's source is a man between 18 and 29 years old who had mild COVID-19 (a few samples of this study predate the infection). Cell type and time point are not known. This chain connects TRBV27 to TRBJ2-1; the D is unclear. CDR3 nucleotides: TGTGCCAGCAGTTTCGTACTTGAGCAGTTCTTC. It yields the protein CASSFVLEQFF.